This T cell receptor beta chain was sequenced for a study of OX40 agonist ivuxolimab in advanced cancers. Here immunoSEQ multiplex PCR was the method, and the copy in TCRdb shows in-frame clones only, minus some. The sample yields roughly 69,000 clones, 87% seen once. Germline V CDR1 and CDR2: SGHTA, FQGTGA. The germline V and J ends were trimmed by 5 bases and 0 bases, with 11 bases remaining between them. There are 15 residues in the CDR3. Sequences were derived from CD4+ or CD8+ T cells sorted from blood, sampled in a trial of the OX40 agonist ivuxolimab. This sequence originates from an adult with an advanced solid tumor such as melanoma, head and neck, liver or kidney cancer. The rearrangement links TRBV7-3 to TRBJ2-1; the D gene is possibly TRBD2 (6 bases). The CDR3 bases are TGTGCCAGCAGCACGGCGGGGACCTCCTACAATGAGCAGTTCTTC. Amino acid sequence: CASSTAGTSYNEQFF.